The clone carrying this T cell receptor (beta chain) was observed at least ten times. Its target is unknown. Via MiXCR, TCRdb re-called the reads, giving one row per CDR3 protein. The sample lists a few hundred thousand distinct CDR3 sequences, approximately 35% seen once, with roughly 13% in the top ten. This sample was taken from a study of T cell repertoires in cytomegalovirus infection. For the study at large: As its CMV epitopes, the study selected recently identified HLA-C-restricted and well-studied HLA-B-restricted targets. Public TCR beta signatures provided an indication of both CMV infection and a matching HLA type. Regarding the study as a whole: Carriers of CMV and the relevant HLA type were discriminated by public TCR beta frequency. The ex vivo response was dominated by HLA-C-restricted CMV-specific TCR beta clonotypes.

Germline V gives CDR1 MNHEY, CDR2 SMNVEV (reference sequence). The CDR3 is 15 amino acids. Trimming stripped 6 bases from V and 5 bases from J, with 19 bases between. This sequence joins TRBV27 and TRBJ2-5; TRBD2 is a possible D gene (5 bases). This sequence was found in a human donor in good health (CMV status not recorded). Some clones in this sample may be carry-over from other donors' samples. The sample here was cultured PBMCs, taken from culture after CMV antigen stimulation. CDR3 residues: CASSPTRMKGETQYF. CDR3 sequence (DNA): TGTGCCAGCAGCCCCACTAGAATGAAGGGCGAGACCCAGTACTTC.